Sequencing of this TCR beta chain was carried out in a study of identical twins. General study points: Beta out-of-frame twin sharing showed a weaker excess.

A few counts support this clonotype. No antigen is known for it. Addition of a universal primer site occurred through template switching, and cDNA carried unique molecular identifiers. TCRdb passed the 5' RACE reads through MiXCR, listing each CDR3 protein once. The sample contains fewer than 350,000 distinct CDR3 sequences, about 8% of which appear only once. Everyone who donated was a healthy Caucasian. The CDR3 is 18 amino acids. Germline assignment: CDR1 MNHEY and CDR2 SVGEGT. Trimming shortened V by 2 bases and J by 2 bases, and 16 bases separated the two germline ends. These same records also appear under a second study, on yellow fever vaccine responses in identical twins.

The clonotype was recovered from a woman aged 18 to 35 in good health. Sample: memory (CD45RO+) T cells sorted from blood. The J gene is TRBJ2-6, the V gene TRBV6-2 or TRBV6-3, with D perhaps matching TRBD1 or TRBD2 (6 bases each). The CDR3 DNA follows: TGTGCCAGCAGTTACGGGCGGCACAGGGAGGCTGGGGCCAACGTCCTGACTTTC. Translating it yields CASSYGRHREAGANVLTF.